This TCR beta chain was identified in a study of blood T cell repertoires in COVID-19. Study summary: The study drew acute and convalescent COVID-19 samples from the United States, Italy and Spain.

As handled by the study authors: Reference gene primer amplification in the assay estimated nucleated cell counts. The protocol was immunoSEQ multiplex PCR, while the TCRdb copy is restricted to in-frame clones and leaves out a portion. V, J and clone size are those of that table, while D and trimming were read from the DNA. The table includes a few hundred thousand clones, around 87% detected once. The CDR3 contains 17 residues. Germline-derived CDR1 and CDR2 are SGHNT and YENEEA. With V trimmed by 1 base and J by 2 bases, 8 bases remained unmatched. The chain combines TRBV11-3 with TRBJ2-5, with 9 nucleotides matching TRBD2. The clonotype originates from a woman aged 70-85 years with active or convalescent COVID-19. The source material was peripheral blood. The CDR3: CASSLGVTSGSQETQYF. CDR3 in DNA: TGTGCCAGCAGCTTAGGAGTGACTAGCGGATCTCAAGAGACCCAGTACTTC. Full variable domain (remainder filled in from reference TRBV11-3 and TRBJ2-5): EAGVVQSPRYKIIEKKQPVAFWCNPISGHNTLYWYLQNLGQGPELLIRYENEEAVDDSQLPKDRFSAERLKGVDSTLKIQPAELGDSAVYLCASSLGVTSGSQETQYFGPGTRLLVL.